The clone carrying this T cell receptor beta chain showed up just a few times. The antigen remains unidentified. This entry belongs to a study of T-cell memory formation after mild COVID-19. Overall study: TCR clustering was largely donor specific.

From the 5' RACE reads, TCRdb called clonotypes with MiXCR, one entry per CDR3 protein. The table shows over 250,000 distinct CDR3 sequences, with about a sixth occurring only once. The CDR3 sequence is 13 residues long. CDR1 is SGHDN and CDR2 is FVKESK in the germline V gene. The ends lost 6 bases at V and 5 bases at J; junction bases unmatched: 2. Findings and limits, study-wide: CM and EM subsets held most contracting CD4+ clones; EMRA held CD8+ ones. Whether day 37 second-wave clones are SARS-CoV-2-specific was not confirmed. The pre-infection memory compartment contained some responding clones, suggesting cross-reactive memory joined.

The sequence came from a man aged 18 to 29 who had mild COVID-19 (a few samples of this study predate the infection). Cell type and time point are not known. The gene calls are TRBV14 and TRBJ2-3, with TRBD2 matching 10 bases. The sample consisted of PBMCs or a T cell subset sorted from them (not recorded which). The CDR3 DNA follows: TGTGCCAGCAGGCTAGCGGGGGTAGATACGCAGTATTTT. Amino acid sequence: CASRLAGVDTQYF.